This TCR beta chain appears in the sequencing data of a study of shared clonotypes between healthy human individuals. At the level of the study: Donors, aged 18 to 49, were two women and a few men. Three plates each covered CD4 naive and memory; CD8 naive two, CD8 memory one.

Source study methods: Junction-only sequences without quality scores were provided by ImmunoSEQ, so filtering was different. Some clones are missing from TCRdb's copy, which holds only in-frame ones; the method was immunoSEQ multiplex PCR. V, J and clone size were drawn from that table, and D and trimming were deduced from the DNA. This table has 900,000 to 1,200,000 clones, around 78% appearing once. With 6 bases removed from V and 2 bases from J, the gap between germline ends came to 15 bases. The CDR3 totals 15 residues. Germline CDR1 SGHVS, CDR2 FQNEAQ. Donors, healthy HIV-negative adults, lacked recent acute infections or vaccinations.

This sequence originates from a man aged 18 to 29 in good health. Some clones in this sample may be carry-over from other donors' samples. The V and J genes are TRBV7-8 and TRBJ2-3, with a weak D call TRBD1 (6 bases). The sequencing sample was made of memory CD4+ T cells from PBMCs. The subset is: CD45RA-negative fraction. The CDR3 DNA follows: TGTGCCAGCAGTCTTACAGGGTGGGACACAGATACGCAGTATTTT. Amino acids: CASSLTGWDTDTQYF. The full variable domain, its missing parts supplied by reference TRBV7-8 and TRBJ2-3, is GAGVSQSPRYKVAKRGQDVALRCDPISGHVSLFWYQQALGQGPEFLTYFQNEAQLDKSGLPSDRFFAERPEGSVSTLKIQRTQQEDSAVYLCASSLTGWDTDTQYFGPGTRLTVL.